The sample holds many counts of the clone carrying this T cell receptor (beta chain). The antigen is not known. This entry belongs to a study of CD8 T cells in ankylosing spondylitis. The CDR3 spans 13 residues. CDR1 is SGDLS, CDR2 YYNGEE, per germline. Trimming removed 2 bases at V and 7 bases at J, with 10 bases between. Making use of molecular barcodes, quantitative 5'-RACE generated TCR beta libraries. TCRdb re-called the 5' RACE reads with MiXCR, one entry per CDR3 protein. The table records approximately 110,000 distinct CDR3 sequences, nearly 25% of them present only once. Study results and caveats: Earlier studies detected some motif variants in reactive arthritis synovial fluid and blood. Clones linked to disease were reported to show significant enrichment in matched ankylosing spondylitis synovial fluid. Disease-linked clones, CD8+, were relatively rare in peripheral blood.

This clonotype was obtained from a male donor with ankylosing spondylitis. The chain is built from TRBV9 and TRBJ2-1; D gene ambiguous. The sample was synovial fluid, either unsorted or a sorted T cell fraction (not recorded which). The CDR3 is CASSVFSTNEQFF. CDR3 DNA: TGTGCCAGCAGCGTTTTTAGCACAAATGAGCAGTTCTTC.